Each of the 6 T cell receptor beta chains below was sequenced from the same sample in a study of control samples from healthy donors and cancer patients. Sequencing used immunoSEQ multiplex PCR; TCRdb keeps in-frame clones, though not all of them. Found here are approximately 190,000 clones, about nine tenths of them singletons; the top ten hold about 1.7%. Sequences were obtained from blood. The receptor source for this set is a man aged 30 to 45 in good health.

The chain carries TRBV7-9 and TRBJ2-3; D assignment may be TRBD1 or TRBD2 (5 bases each). Germline V gives CDR1 SEHNR, CDR2 FQNEAQ (reference sequence). The CDR3 extends over 15 amino acids. Between the trimmed V and J ends, which lost 5 bases and 0 bases, there was a span of 12 bases. The CDR3 is CASSPGGSSTDTQYF. The CDR3, as DNA: TGTGCCAGCAGCCCTGGGGGATCTAGCACAGATACGCAGTATTTT. The whole variable domain, filled in from reference TRBV7-9 and TRBJ2-3, reads DTGVSQNPRHKITKRGQNVTFRCDPISEHNRLYWYRQTLGQGPEFLTYFQNEAQLEKSRLLSDRFSAERPKGSFSTLEIQRTEQGDSAMYLCASSPGGSSTDTQYFGPGTRLTVL.

The genes are TRBV20-1 and TRBJ2-7; a possible D gene is TRBD1 (5 bases). Trimming pared 5 bases from V and 4 bases from J, leaving 9 bases between. Per the germline V gene, CDR1 is DFQATT and CDR2 is SNEGSKA (reference sequence). There are 11 residues in the CDR3. The CDR3 loop is CSASQGYEQYF. The CDR3 coding sequence is TGCAGTGCTTCCCAGGGTTACGAGCAGTACTTC.

V gene TRBV28 combines with J gene TRBJ2-3; D is perhaps TRBD1 or TRBD2 (5 bases each). This CDR3 has 15 residues. Trimming took off 4 bases at V and 0 bases at J, with 11 bases between the two ends. Germline CDR1 and CDR2: MDHEN and SYDVKM. The CDR3 here is CASSSPGLSTDTQYF. The CDR3, as DNA: TGTGCCAGCAGTTCCCCGGGGCTGAGCACAGATACGCAGTATTTT.

This sequence joins TRBV5-6 and TRBJ2-7; D may match TRBD1 or TRBD2 (5 bases each). There are 14 residues in the CDR3. The V end lost 3 bases, the J end lost 3 bases, and 13 bases lay between the germline ends. Looked up from germline, CDR1 is SGHDT and CDR2 is YYEEEE. The CDR3 loop is CASSWLGDGYEQYF. CDR3 DNA sequence: TGTGCCAGCAGCTGGCTCGGGGACGGCTACGAGCAGTACTTC.

J is TRBJ1-5 and V is TRBV11-2, with D unresolved. Germline loops: CDR1 SGHAT, CDR2 FQNNGV. The V end was cut by 4 bases, the J end by 6 bases, with 10 bases between. The CDR3 is 13 amino acids. The CDR3 sequence: CASSWNEGQPQHF. CDR3 nucleotide sequence: TGTGCCAGCAGCTGGAATGAAGGTCAGCCCCAGCATTTT.

The V call is TRBV19, the J call TRBJ2-2; 8 positions agree with TRBD1. This CDR3 comprises 16 residues. After removal of 2 bases from V and 1 base from J, the junction contained 3 bases not matched to a gene. Germline CDR1 and CDR2: LNHDA and SQIVND (reference sequence). The CDR3 loop is CASSIIGTGNTGELFF. In DNA, the CDR3 is TGTGCCAGTAGTATAATCGGGACAGGGAACACCGGGGAGCTGTTTTTT.